These 21 T cell receptor beta chains were all obtained from the same sample, sequenced in a study of cytomegalovirus exposure and HLA in healthy donors. Researchers ran the PCR with 60 Vbeta and 13 Jbeta primers. Profiled with immunoSEQ multiplex PCR; TCRdb holds only in-frame clones, not every one. The sample shows around 80,000 clones, around 78% of them seen only once. Sequenced: PBMCs. These receptor sequences come from a man aged 40-49 years in good health and CMV-seronegative.

V usage is TRBV6-1 and J usage is TRBJ1-2; 9 positions agree with TRBD1. CDR1 and CDR2 (germline): MNHNS, SASEGT. J was trimmed by 7 bases and V by 4 bases; bases with no gene match: 10. The length of the CDR3 is 15 residues. The CDR3 coding sequence is TGTGCCAGCAGTGCCTCACAGGGGGCTATGGGTGGCTACACCTTC. Its protein is CASSASQGAMGGYTF.

The genes are TRBV29-1 and TRBJ1-5; 9 bases agree with TRBD1. This CDR3 has 12 amino acids. The ends lost 4 bases at V and 9 bases at J; junction bases unmatched: 4. The germline gives CDR1 SQVTM, CDR2 ANQGSEA. CDR3 region: CSVGQGGRPQHF. CDR3 sequence (DNA): TGCAGCGTTGGACAGGGGGGCCGGCCCCAGCATTTT.

This clone was counted only a few times. This chain connects TRBV7-9 to TRBJ2-5; D call uncertain. The CDR3 contains 15 residues. Germline values: CDR1 SEHNR, CDR2 FQNEAQ (reference sequence). Trimming stripped 1 base from V and 4 bases from J, with 13 bases between. The CDR3 sequence is CASSLVAGLGETQYF. The CDR3 bases are TGTGCCAGCAGCTTAGTGGCTGGGCTGGGAGAGACCCAGTACTTC.

This clone has a handful of counts. This chain links TRBV9 with TRBJ2-5; 11 bases line up with TRBD2. The CDR3 has 15 residues. Germline V CDR1 and CDR2: SGDLS, YYNGEE. With V trimmed by 2 bases and J by 2 bases, 2 bases remained unmatched. CDR3 residues: CASSVGTSGQETQYF. Here the CDR3 DNA reads TGTGCCAGCAGCGTTGGGACTAGCGGACAAGAGACCCAGTACTTC.

This clone was detected only a few times. The rearrangement links TRBV19 to TRBJ2-7; 7 bases align to TRBD1. Germline-derived CDR1 and CDR2 are LNHDA and SQIVND (reference sequence). V lost 5 bases, J lost 2 bases, and 6 bases stayed unmatched. This CDR3 has 14 amino acids. The CDR3 DNA reads TGTGCCAGTAGTGGGCCGGGACAGCCCTACGAGCAGTACTTC. Protein product: CASSGPGQPYEQYF.

This clone was detected only a few times. This chain links TRBV19 with TRBJ1-1, with TRBD1 matching 8 bases. CDR1 is LNHDA and CDR2 is SQIVND in the germline V gene (reference sequence). There are 16 residues in the CDR3. The junction had 6 bases not matched to a gene; V was cut back by 2 bases and J by 1 base. CDR3 DNA sequence: TGTGCCAGTAGTATAAAACGGACAGGGAGGAACACTGAAGCTTTCTTT. Its translation: CASSIKRTGRNTEAFF.

The chain employs TRBV15 and TRBJ2-3; tentative D call: TRBD2 (5 bases). V lost 4 bases and J 6 bases, leaving 17 bases between the germline ends. CDR3 length: 15 amino acids. Germline CDR1 LNHNV, CDR2 YYDKDF (reference sequence). The CDR3 reads CATSINSGPGDTQYF. The CDR3 nucleotides read TGTGCCACCAGCATCAACAGCGGTCCTGGGGATACGCAGTATTTT.

V is TRBV7-2 and J is TRBJ2-6; perhaps TRBD1 as D (5 bases). The CDR3 contains 15 residues. The V gene lost 5 bases and the J gene lost 0 bases, with 8 bases spanning the gap. Germline CDR1 reads SGHTA; CDR2 reads FQGNSA. The DNA for the CDR3 is TGTGCCAGCAGCACAGGAGACTCTGGGGCCAACGTCCTGACTTTC. It translates to CASSTGDSGANVLTF.

The chain employs TRBV5-1 and TRBJ2-5; 12 bases align to TRBD2. In germline, CDR1 is SGHRS, CDR2 YFSETQ. The V gene end was trimmed by 3 bases and the J gene end by 3 bases; junction bases not matched to a gene: 15. CDR3 length: 19 amino acids. The CDR3 DNA sequence: TGCGCCAGCAGCTCTCTCCCTAGCGGGAGGGCCGTTGGGGAAGAGACCCAGTACTTC. Amino acids: CASSSLPSGRAVGEETQYF.

This sequence joins TRBV15 and TRBJ2-1, with 10 bases identical to TRBD2. V shed 0 bases and J 9 bases; nucleotides not matched to a gene: 8. The CDR3 totals 16 residues. CDR1 is LNHNV, CDR2 YYDKDF, per germline (reference sequence). The CDR3 DNA is TGTGCCACCAGCAGAGATCGCCCGGGACTAGCGAGTGAGCAGTTCTTC. It is translated as CATSRDRPGLASEQFF.

The V call is TRBV7-9, the J call TRBJ2-7, with D hard to call. V was cut by 2 bases and J by 5 bases, with 7 bases left in between. CDR1 and CDR2 (germline): SEHNR, FQNEAQ (reference sequence). The CDR3 runs to 12 residues. CDR3: CASSLIRDEQYF. CDR3 bases: TGTGCCAGCAGCTTAATCCGGGACGAGCAGTACTTC.

This clone was counted only a few times. The V gene is TRBV7-9, the J gene TRBJ2-3; D is possibly TRBD2 (6 bases). CDR3 length: 16 residues. Germline loops: CDR1 SEHNR, CDR2 FQNEAQ (reference sequence). The V gene lost 2 bases and the J gene lost 6 bases, with 18 bases spanning the gap. Here the CDR3 DNA reads TGTGCCAGCAGCTTACGGTATGGAGGGTTGATGGATACGCAGTATTTT. It translates to CASSLRYGGLMDTQYF.

The V call is TRBV18, the J call TRBJ2-4; tentative D call: TRBD1 (6 bases). CDR1 is KGHSH and CDR2 is LQKENI in the germline V gene. The CDR3 spans 14 residues. V lost 3 bases and J lost 12, with 18 bases in between. This CDR3 is CASSPRVREDSQYF. The CDR3 nucleotides are TGTGCCAGCTCACCCCGGGTTCGAGAGGACAGTCAGTACTTC.

This clone was observed once. V usage is TRBV7-9 and J usage is TRBJ2-7; 7 bases map to TRBD1. Germline values: CDR1 SEHNR, CDR2 FQNEAQ (reference sequence). This CDR3 has 14 residues. V was pared by 6 bases and J by 3 bases, with 8 bases of the junction left unmatched. The CDR3 is CASSHRDSYYEQYF. The CDR3 DNA reads TGTGCCAGCAGTCACCGGGACAGCTACTACGAGCAGTACTTC.

The rearrangement links TRBV5-1 to TRBJ2-7, with 7 bases that match TRBD1. This CDR3 spans 14 amino acids. The germline V gene encodes CDR1 SGHRS and CDR2 YFSETQ. V was clipped by 4 bases and J by 5 bases; unmatched bases: 9. The CDR3 reads CASSLGQEWDEQYF. CDR3 nucleotide sequence: TGCGCCAGCAGCCTTGGACAGGAGTGGGACGAGCAGTACTTC. Full variable domain (remainder filled in from reference TRBV5-1 and TRBJ2-7): KAGVTQTPRYLIKTRGQQVTLSCSPISGHRSVSWYQQTPGQGLQFLFEYFSETQRNKGNFPGRFSGRQFSNSRSEMNVSTLELGDSALYLCASSLGQEWDEQYFGPGTRLTVT.

V and J are TRBV7-9 and TRBJ1-5; 8 bases are shared with TRBD1. There are 13 residues in the CDR3. CDR1 and CDR2 from the germline V gene are SEHNR and FQNEAQ (reference sequence). Unmatched junction bases numbered 4, after V lost 5 bases and J lost 7 bases. The CDR3 is CASSQDREQPQHF. Here the CDR3 DNA reads TGTGCCAGCAGCCAGGACAGGGAGCAGCCCCAGCATTTT.

This clone was observed a few times. V is TRBV28 and J is TRBJ2-7, with a weak D call TRBD2 (6 bases). Germline CDR1 MDHEN, CDR2 SYDVKM. Trimming removed 6 bases from V and 3 bases from J, with 21 bases in between. The CDR3 has 16 residues. As DNA, the CDR3 is TGTGCCAGCAGGCATTATAGGGATCGGAGGGACTACGAGCAGTACTTC. Amino acids: CASRHYRDRRDYEQYF.

V usage is TRBV10-3 and J usage is TRBJ2-7, with TRBD1 matching over 7 bases. The trim removed 5 bases at V and 7 bases at J, leaving 11 bases unmatched. CDR3 size: 14 residues. The germline CDR1 and CDR2 sequences are ENHRY and SYGVKD. DNA of the CDR3: TGTGCCATCAGTCGAGGACAGGATGTGGTGGAGCAGTACTTC. It specifies CAISRGQDVVEQYF.

The V call is TRBV9, the J call TRBJ2-1; 9 bases align to TRBD2. Germline values: CDR1 SGDLS, CDR2 YYNGEE. V trimming: 4 bases; J trimming: 4 bases; junction bases outside the gene matches: 6. The CDR3 extends over 15 amino acids. For the CDR3, the DNA is TGTGCCAGCAGCCCACCGGGACTAGCTTACAATGAGCAGTTCTTC. Encoded protein: CASSPPGLAYNEQFF.

The chain employs TRBV11-2 and TRBJ2-7, with 12 bases matching TRBD1. The CDR3 contains 19 residues. Germline lookup yields CDR1 SGHAT and CDR2 FQNNGV. Unmatched junction bases numbered 14, after V lost 3 bases and J lost 2 bases. The CDR3 protein is CASSFSLGGTGGQPYEQYF. The CDR3 coding sequence is TGTGCCAGCAGCTTTTCTCTGGGGGGGACAGGGGGCCAACCCTACGAGCAGTACTTC.

The CDR3 sequence: CASTYGGEYGYTF. The CDR3 nucleotides read TGTGCCAGCACCTACGGGGGGGAATATGGCTACACCTTC. V is TRBV5-4 and J is TRBJ1-2; tentative D call: TRBD1 (5 bases). Looked up from germline, CDR1 is SGHNT and CDR2 is YYREEE (reference sequence). CDR3 length: 13 residues. V was shortened by 6 bases and J by 5 bases, with 14 bases between the two germline ends. Drawing the rest from reference TRBV5-4 and TRBJ1-2, the complete variable domain is ETGVTQSPTHLIKTRGQQVTLRCSSQSGHNTVSWYQQALGQGPQFIFQYYREEENGRGNFPPRFSGLQFPNYSSELNVNALELDDSALYLCASTYGGEYGYTFGSGTRLTVV.